These 9 T cell receptor beta chains were all obtained from the same sample, sequenced in a study of patients and donors after allogeneic stem cell transplantation (TCRdb year 2020). Library construction relied on RT-PCR. TCRdb names NextSeq 550 as the instrument used. Through fastp at Q25 and MiXCR, TCRdb rebuilt clones from the public reads, retaining in-frame beta chains. Merged by CDR3 protein, the rows form single entries marked with the most common genes and DNA. The table for this sample lists about a million distinct CDR3 sequences; approximately 18% of them were counted only once. Jointly, the top ten make up 5% to 6.5% of the sample. The sequenced material came from blood, either unsorted or a sorted T cell fraction (not recorded which). These receptors were taken from a human donor who was either an allogeneic HSCT recipient or a stem cell or donor lymphocyte infusion donor (not recorded which). It is not recorded whose cells these are; they may come from a transplant donor.

This clonotype was seen a few times. This rearrangement joins TRBV2 to TRBJ2-7; a weak D match, TRBD1 (5 bases). Germline CDR1 reads SNHLY; CDR2 reads FYNNEI. Trimming shortened V by 2 bases and J by 3 bases, and 14 bases separated the two germline ends. The CDR3 consists of 15 residues. CDR3 nucleotide sequence: TGTGCCAGCAGTGAAATCGAACAAGGGGTCTACGAGCAGTACTTC. This translates into CASSEIEQGVYEQYF.

The chain has TRBV18 and TRBJ1-2, with D possibly TRBD1 on 6 matching bases. CDR3 length: 13 amino acids. Germline lookup yields CDR1 KGHSH and CDR2 LQKENI. V gave up 1 base and J gave up 6 bases, with 9 bases separating them. For the CDR3, the DNA is TGTGCCAGCTCACCACGGGCAGGGGATGGCTACACCTTC. Translating gives CASSPRAGDGYTF.

The chain couples TRBV24-1 to TRBJ2-2; D not resolved. Trimming took off 2 bases at V and 5 bases at J, with 8 bases between the two ends. The CDR3 loop spans 14 amino acids. CDR1 is KGHDR, CDR2 SFDVKD, per germline. CDR3: CATSDYKGTGELFF. The CDR3 coding sequence is TGTGCCACCAGTGATTATAAGGGTACCGGGGAGCTGTTTTTT.

The chain combines TRBV5-1 with TRBJ2-2; TRBD2 is a possible D gene (7 bases). V was pared by 2 bases and J by 4 bases, with 15 bases between. This CDR3 has 16 residues. Germline V gene lookup returns CDR1 SGHRS and CDR2 YFSETQ. In DNA form, the CDR3 reads TGCGCCAGCAGCTTCGAGGGGGAGGGCCTCACCGGGGAGCTGTTTTTT. Translating gives CASSFEGEGLTGELFF.

The rearrangement uses TRBV3-1 and TRBJ1-2; D unresolved. This CDR3 is built from 14 residues. V dropped 0 bases and J dropped 6 bases, with 11 bases sitting between them. The V gene's germline CDR1 is LGHDT and CDR2 YNNKEL (reference sequence). CDR3 nucleotide sequence: TGTGCCAGCAGCCAAGATATCGGTCCGAATGGCTACACCTTC. Translating it yields CASSQDIGPNGYTF.

There are a few counts of this clonotype. This sequence joins TRBV5-6 and TRBJ1-5, with D uncertain. V lost 6 bases and J lost 4, with 5 bases in between. Germline V gives CDR1 SGHDT, CDR2 YYEEEE. CDR3 length: 11 residues. The CDR3 spells CASTPNQPQHF. In DNA form, the CDR3 reads TGTGCCAGCACCCCTAATCAGCCCCAGCATTTT.

This clonotype was observed a handful of times. CDR3 in amino acids: CASSLGKMGQGAGYTF. In DNA form, the CDR3 reads TGTGCCAGCAGCTTAGGGAAAATGGGACAGGGTGCTGGCTACACCTTC. The genes are TRBV7-2 and TRBJ1-2; TRBD1 agrees at 9 bases. V lost 1 base to trimming and J lost 7 bases; unmatched junction nucleotides: 10. CDR3 size: 16 residues. Germline V gene lookup returns CDR1 SGHTA and CDR2 FQGNSA.

The CDR3 protein is CASSTQDRGRRNEQFF. The CDR3 DNA reads TGTGCCAGCAGTACTCAAGACAGGGGGCGCAGGAATGAGCAGTTCTTC. This chain uses TRBV12-3 or TRBV12-4 with TRBJ2-1; 10 bases agree with TRBD1. The CDR3 extends over 16 amino acids. Unmatched junction bases numbered 11, after V lost 5 bases and J lost 7 bases.

The chain uses TRBV5-1 and TRBJ1-1; no clear D. Germline V gene data show CDR1 as SGHRS and CDR2 as YFSETQ. V lost 1 base to trimming and J lost 0 bases, with 22 bases between them. The CDR3 is 19 amino acids. Here the CDR3 reads CASSLKWNSQDLMNTEAFF. The CDR3 nucleotides are TGCGCCAGCAGCTTGAAGTGGAACTCTCAAGACCTAATGAACACTGAAGCTTTCTTT.